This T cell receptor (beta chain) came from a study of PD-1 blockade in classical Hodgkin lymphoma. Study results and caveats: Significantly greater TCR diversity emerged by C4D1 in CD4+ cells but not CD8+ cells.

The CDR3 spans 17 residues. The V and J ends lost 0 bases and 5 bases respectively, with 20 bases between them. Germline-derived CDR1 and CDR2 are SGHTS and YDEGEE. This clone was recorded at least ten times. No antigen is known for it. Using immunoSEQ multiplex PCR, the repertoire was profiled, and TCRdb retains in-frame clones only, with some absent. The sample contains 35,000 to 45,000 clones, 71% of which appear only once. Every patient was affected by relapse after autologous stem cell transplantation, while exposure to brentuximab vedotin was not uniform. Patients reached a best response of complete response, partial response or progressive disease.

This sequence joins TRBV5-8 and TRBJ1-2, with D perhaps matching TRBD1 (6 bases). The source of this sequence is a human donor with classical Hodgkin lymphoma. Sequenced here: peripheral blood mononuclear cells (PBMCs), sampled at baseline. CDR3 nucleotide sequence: TGTGCCAGCAGCTTGGGGGCAGGGGACCCTTTCAGTTATGGCTACACCTTC. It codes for CASSLGAGDPFSYGYTF.